Shown below are 23 T cell receptor delta chains from a single sample sequenced in a study of Vγ9Vδ2 T cells in congenital toxoplasmosis. TRGC- and TRDC-specific primers primed one-tube template-switch reverse transcription to make cDNA. The TRGC primer was designed to bind both TRGC1 and TRGC2 constant genes. TCRdb applied CATT to the reads for clone calling. The sample comprises approximately 350 delta-chain clones, just under 15% of which are singletons, and over 50% rests with the top ten. The sample consisted of gamma-delta T cells from blood. These receptors all come from a child under 10 years old born to a mother with Toxoplasma gondii infection during pregnancy, either congenitally infected or uninfected (not recorded which).

This clone is large within its sample. The V gene is TRDV1, the J gene TRDJ1, with 8 bases matching TRDD3. Germline CDR1 is TSWWSYY and CDR2 is QGS. The CDR3 runs 22 residues. Losses at the gene ends were 2 bases for V and 1 base for J; bases not matched to a gene: 24. The CDR3 DNA follows: TGTGCTCTTGGGGAAAGTCGATATCCCCTTTGGGGGATTGCCCGGTTCACCGATAAACTCATCTTT. Its translation: CALGESRYPLWGIARFTDKLIF.

This clone has more than one count but fewer than ten. This likely reflects a read error, since a far larger clone is one base away. This chain links TRDV1 with TRDJ1; 13 bases align to TRDD3. Germline loops: CDR1 TSWWSYY, CDR2 QGS. CDR3 size: 27 residues. Trimming cost V 0 bases and J 0 bases; bases outside gene matches: 31. CDR3 in DNA: TGTGCTCTTGGGGAACTGGGGATTCCTACGTTTTGTGGAACTGGGGGATACGCCGAAGGGTACACCGATAAACTCATCTTT. Amino acids: CALGELGIPTFCGTGGYAEGYTDKLIF.

On this clone itself: A far larger clone is a single base away, which makes a read error likely. The same CDR3 also results from other DNA sequences found in this sample. The chain joins TRDV1 to TRDJ1; the match to TRDD3 covers 9 bases. The CDR3 totals 23 residues. Germline-derived CDR1 and CDR2 are TSWWSYY and QGS. CDR3 amino acids: CALGEWGLGDSLLGDSYTDKLIF. The CDR3 DNA is TGTGCGCTTGGGGAATGGGGCTTGGGGGACTCCCTACTGGGGGACTCGTACACCGATAAACTCATCTTT.

Concerning this clone: TCRdb assigns this DNA the protein of a much larger clone, which departs from its translation at residue 6; this likely reflects a read error, and the protein shown comes from translating the DNA. This chain connects TRDV2 to TRDJ1; D might be TRDD3 (5 bases). CDR3 length: 15 residues. The V gene's germline CDR1 is GEAIGNYY and CDR2 EKD. V was cut by 2 bases and J by 0 bases, with 12 bases left in between. The CDR3 bases are TGTGCCTGTGACAAAGTTGGGGACCACACCGATAAACTCATCTTT. It translates to CACDKVGDHTDKLIF.

By frequency in the sample, this clone is hyperexpanded. The rearrangement uses TRDV1 and TRDJ1; possibly TRDD3 for D (8 bases). This CDR3 contains 22 residues. Per germline, CDR1 TSWWSYY and CDR2 QGS. Deletions cut 0 bases from V and 0 bases from J, with 29 bases between. The CDR3 DNA is TGTGCTCTTGGGGAACTAGCGGACTTCCTAGACTACTGGGGGTATTACACCGATAAACTCATCTTT. Its protein product is CALGELADFLDYWGYYTDKLIF.

The gene calls are TRAV38-2/DV8 and TRDJ1; 10 bases align to TRDD3. There are 23 residues in the CDR3. J was trimmed by 2 bases and V by 1 base; bases with no gene match: 26. Germline V gene data show CDR1 as TSESDYY and CDR2 as QEAYKQQN. The CDR3 here is CAYRSTGTYTGCWGISETDKLIF. CDR3 nucleotides: TGTGCTTATAGGAGCACCGGAACCTACACCGGTTGCTGGGGGATATCGGAGACCGATAAACTCATCTTT.

A remark on this clone: This likely traces to a read error, being one base from a far larger clone. The chain combines TRDV1 with TRDJ1, with 12 bases that match TRDD3. The CDR3 runs 24 residues. The germline CDR1 and CDR2 sequences are TSWWSYY and QGS. The J segment lost 0 bases and the V segment lost 2 bases, leaving 25 bases of the junction unmatched. The CDR3, as DNA: TGTGCTCTTGGGGAAAGGGCCCTCATGTCGGACGGCTCTGGGGGATACGGGGACACCGATAAACTCATCTTT. Translating it yields CALGERALMSDGSGGYGDTDKLIF.

This clone is labeled as medium-sized (0.01 to 0.1%). Given a much more abundant clone one base away, this may be a read error. The chain combines TRDV1 with TRDJ2; 11 bases map to TRDD3. Germline CDR1 reads TSWWSYY; CDR2 reads QGS. This CDR3 is 22 amino acids long. The J segment lost 4 bases and the V segment lost 1 base, leaving 20 bases of the junction unmatched. The CDR3 here is CALGEPPLLPWGIRTWTAQLFF. The CDR3 DNA follows: TGTGCTCTTGGGGAACCCCCGCTCCTACCATGGGGGATACGGACTTGGACAGCACAACTCTTCTTT.

This clone has only a few counts. The protein given by TCRdb reflects a much larger clone and differs at residue 6 from this DNA's translation, likely from a read error; the protein shown is the DNA's translation. The chain carries TRDV2 and TRDJ3; no reliable D call. V gave up 0 bases and J gave up 5 bases, with 1 base separating them. The germline V gene has CDR1 GEAIGNYY and CDR2 EKD. The CDR3 has 13 amino acids. As DNA, the CDR3 is TGTGCCTGTGACACCCGGGACACCCGACAGATGTTTTTC. Protein: CACDTRDTRQMFF.

Concerning this clone: TCRdb has a much larger clone's protein, which differs at residue 5 from the translation of this DNA, likely because of a read error; what is shown is the protein translated from the DNA. The identical CDR3 is also encoded by other nucleotide sequences in the sample. This sequence joins TRDV2 and TRDJ1; D perhaps matches TRDD3 (6 bases). Looked up from germline, CDR1 is GEAIGNYY and CDR2 is EKD. CDR3 length: 15 amino acids. Between the trimmed V and J ends, which lost 2 bases and 0 bases, there was a span of 12 bases. The CDR3: CACDNAGDHTDKLIF. The CDR3 bases are TGTGCCTGTGACAACGCTGGGGACCACACCGATAAACTCATCTTT.

About this clone itself: TCRdb's listed protein matches a much larger clone and diverges from this DNA's translation at residue 3, likely through a read error; the protein shown comes from the DNA. This chain uses TRDV2 with TRDJ1, with a tentative D call TRDD3 (6 bases). Germline CDR1 GEAIGNYY, CDR2 EKD. The CDR3 runs 15 residues. CDR3 sequence reads: CAYDKAGDHTDKLIF. In DNA form, the CDR3 reads TGTGCCTATGACAAAGCTGGGGACCACACCGATAAACTCATCTTT.

Remarks on this clone: This DNA's translation differs at residue 6 from TCRdb's protein, which comes from a much larger clone; a read error is likely, and the protein shown is translated from the DNA. The V and J genes are TRDV1 and TRDJ1; the match to TRDD3 covers 13 bases. The CDR3 sequence is 20 residues long. Per germline, CDR1 TSWWSYY and CDR2 QGS. Trimming removed 2 bases from V and 5 bases from J; junction bases left unmatched: 17. Written as DNA, the CDR3 is TGTGCTCTTGGGGAAAGGCAATACTACGATCACTGGGGGATACGGGATAAACTCATCTTT. Translated, it gives CALGERQYYDHWGIRDKLIF.

Concerning this clone itself: A far larger clone is a single base away, which makes a read error likely. The J gene is TRDJ1, the V gene TRAV29/DV5; D gene ambiguous. CDR1 NSMFDY and CDR2 ISSIKDK come from the germline V gene. This CDR3 is 18 amino acids long. The germline V and J ends were trimmed by 0 bases and 2 bases, with 23 bases remaining between them. The CDR3 loop reads CAASDGHRRDGFTDKLIF. The CDR3 bases are TGTGCAGCAAGCGATGGACATAGACGAGATGGGTTTACCGATAAACTCATCTTT. Drawing the rest from reference TRAV29/DV5 and TRDJ1, the complete variable domain is DQQVKQNSPSLSVQEGRISILNCDYTNSMFDYFLWYKKYPAEGPTFLISISSIKDKNEDGRFTVFLNKSAKHLSLHIVPSQPGDSAVYFCAASDGHRRDGFTDKLIFGKGTRVTVEP.

Concerning this clone: TCRdb records a much larger clone's protein for this DNA, with a difference at residue 14 that likely arises from a read error; the protein given is the translation of the DNA. V usage is TRDV2 and J usage is TRDJ3, with 12 nucleotides matching TRDD3. The CDR3 is 20 amino acids. Germline CDR1 GEAIGNYY, CDR2 EKD. CDR3 region: CACDTAGGYASSWVTRQMFF. CDR3 DNA: TGTGCCTGTGACACCGCTGGGGGATACGCGAGCTCCTGGGTCACCCGACAGATGTTTTTC.

Points on this clone: This likely reflects a read error, since a far larger clone is one base away. The sample contains more than one DNA sequence encoding this CDR3. The gene calls are TRAV29/DV5 and TRDJ1; D is ambiguous. The length of the CDR3 is 18 residues. Germline V gene lookup returns CDR1 NSMFDY and CDR2 ISSIKDK. V shed 0 bases and J shed 2 bases, with 23 bases lying between them. CDR3 nucleotide sequence: TGTGCAGCAAGCGATGGACATAGACGGGAGGGGTTTACCGATAAACTCATCTTT. Translation: CAASDGHRREGFTDKLIF.

The table lists this clone with a few counts. This DNA translates differently at residue 9 from the TCRdb protein, which is that of a much larger clone; a read error is likely, and the protein shown is the DNA's own translation. The V call is TRDV3, the J call TRDJ2; 11 bases agree with TRDD3. Trimming removed 1 base from V and 7 bases from J; junction bases left unmatched: 5. CDR3 length: 14 amino acids. CDR1 is TVYSNPD, CDR2 GDNSRS, per germline (reference sequence). The CDR3 here is CAFKVLGDIAQLFF. The CDR3 region has the DNA TGTGCCTTTAAAGTACTGGGGGATATAGCACAACTCTTCTTT.

This clone turned up a few times. The likely explanation is a read error, given a far larger clone one base away. V and J are TRDV1 and TRDJ2; D may match TRDD2 or TRDD3 (6 bases each). Trimming took 1 base from V and 0 from J, leaving 27 bases between them. This CDR3 has 22 amino acids. Per the germline V gene, CDR1 is TSWWSYY and CDR2 is QGS. In DNA form, the CDR3 reads TGTGCTCTTGGGGAACCCCCGCTCCTACCATGGGGGTTACGGACTTTGACAGCACAACTCTTCTTT. This codes for CALGEPPLLPWGLRTLTAQLFF.

Concerning this clone itself: Other DNA sequences within the sample encode an identical CDR3. V is TRDV1 and J is TRDJ1, with 12 bases identical to TRDD3. The germline V gene encodes CDR1 TSWWSYY and CDR2 QGS. This CDR3 has 27 residues. After removal of 0 bases from V and 2 bases from J, the junction contained 34 bases not matched to a gene. The CDR3 protein is CALGELGIPTFCGPGGYAEGYTDKLIF. The CDR3 DNA is TGTGCTCTTGGGGAACTGGGGATTCCTACGTTTTGTGGACCTGGGGGATACGCCGAAGGTTATACCGATAAACTCATCTTT.

In the case of this clone: A far more abundant clone sits one base away, making this likely a read error. The chain carries TRDV1 and TRDJ1; 12 bases match TRDD3. Germline lookup yields CDR1 TSWWSYY and CDR2 QGS. This CDR3 is 27 amino acids long. CDR3 in amino acids: CALGELGIPTFCGPGGYAEGYTDKFIF. In nucleotides, the CDR3 is TGTGCTCTTGGGGAACTGGGGATTCCTACGTTTTGTGGACCTGGGGGATACGCCGAAGGGTACACCGATAAATTCATCTTT.

This clone was observed once. A far more abundant clone sits one base away, making this likely a read error. V gene TRDV1 combines with J gene TRDJ1; D may be TRDD2 (7 bases). V lost 0 bases to trimming and J lost 0 bases, with 44 bases between them. The CDR3 runs 27 residues. Germline assignment: CDR1 TSWWSYY and CDR2 QGS. CDR3 region: CALGELGIPTFCGPGVYAEGYTDKLIF. The CDR3 DNA follows: TGTGCTCTTGGGGAACTGGGGATTCCTACGTTTTGTGGACCTGGGGTATACGCCGAAGGGTACACCGATAAACTCATCTTT.

This clone has a handful of counts. TCRdb attributes to this sequence the protein of a much larger clone, which differs from the DNA translation at residue 12; a read error is likely, and the protein displayed is translated from the DNA. The chain carries TRDV2 and TRDJ1; the D gene is possibly TRDD3 (6 bases). This CDR3 region has 15 residues. CDR1 and CDR2 from the germline V gene are GEAIGNYY and EKD. The CDR3 DNA reads TGTGCCTGTGACAAAGCTGGGGACCACACCGATAACCTCATCTTT. This translates into CACDKAGDHTDNLIF.

In regard to this clone: With a far larger clone one base away, a read error is the likely cause. The chain carries TRDV2 and TRDJ3; D is possibly TRDD3 (6 bases). The CDR3 has 19 residues. Germline-derived CDR1 and CDR2 are GEAIGNYY and EKD. The CDR3 nucleotides read TGTGCCTGGGACACCCTACTGGGTTTAAGCTCCTGGGACACCCGACAGATGTTTTTC. Its protein is CAWDTLLGLSSWDTRQMFF.

Comments on this clone: TCRdb's protein, taken from a much larger clone, differs from this DNA's translation at residue 5, likely owing to a read error; the protein displayed comes from the DNA. V gene TRDV2 combines with J gene TRDJ3; no definite D call. CDR1 and CDR2 (germline): GEAIGNYY, EKD. The CDR3 runs to 13 residues. V was clipped by 3 bases and J by 2 bases, with 1 base between them. The CDR3 protein is CACDPWDTRQMFF. CDR3 DNA sequence: TGTGCCTGTGACCCCTGGGACACCCGACAGATGTTTTTC.